The 26 T cell receptor beta chains below come from one sample, sequenced in a study of T cells in lung cancer brain metastases. Assay: immunoSEQ multiplex PCR; the TCRdb copy retains only in-frame clones and omits some. Of 6,500 to 8,000 clones listed, approximately 90% are singletons. The sequencing sample was made of tumor tissue from the primary lung tumor. These receptors came from a man aged 45 to 65 with non-small cell lung cancer.

The chain links TRBV6-1 to TRBJ2-7; D is unclear. This CDR3 is 12 amino acids long. The germline gives CDR1 MNHNS, CDR2 SASEGT. V gave up 8 bases and J gave up 1 base, with 9 bases separating them. CDR3 amino acids: CASGPWSYEQYF. The CDR3 DNA is TGTGCCAGCGGCCCTTGGTCCTACGAGCAGTACTTC.

This chain joins TRBV5-6 and TRBJ1-2, with D possibly being TRBD1 (6 bases). Germline-derived CDR1 and CDR2 are SGHDT and YYEEEE. V lost 3 bases and J lost 1, with 10 bases in between. The CDR3 is 14 amino acids. CDR3 loop: CASSSADSNYGYTF. In DNA form, the CDR3 reads TGTGCCAGCAGCTCAGCGGACAGTAACTATGGCTACACCTTC.

This chain uses TRBV7-9 with TRBJ2-2, with D possibly being TRBD1 or TRBD2 (5 bases each). The germline V gene has CDR1 SEHNR and CDR2 FQNEAQ (reference sequence). This CDR3 contains 14 residues. Between the trimmed V and J ends, which lost 6 bases and 5 bases, there was a span of 13 bases. The CDR3 nucleotides are TGTGCCAGCAGTTTTGCTGGGGGAACCGGGGAGCTGTTTTTT. Translation: CASSFAGGTGELFF.

CDR3 sequence reads: CAWRGQVTPQGYEQYF. The CDR3 DNA reads as TGTGCCTGGAGGGGACAGGTCACCCCACAGGGCTACGAGCAGTACTTC. The chain links TRBV30 to TRBJ2-7; 8 bases match TRBD1. V lost 3 bases to trimming and J lost 3 bases; unmatched junction nucleotides: 13. CDR1 is GTSNPN, CDR2 SVGIG, per germline (reference sequence). This CDR3 contains 16 residues.

The V and J genes are TRBV11-2 and TRBJ2-7; D call uncertain. From germline, CDR1 is SGHAT and CDR2 FQNNGV. The CDR3 loop spans 12 amino acids. The V gene lost 5 bases and the J gene lost 4 bases, with 9 bases spanning the gap. The CDR3 sequence: CASSPQRYEQYF. For the CDR3, the DNA is TGTGCCAGCAGCCCCCAGAGATACGAGCAGTACTTC.

The DNA for the CDR3 is TGTGCCAGCAGCTTAGCGTCGGCGGGCGCCGGTTCACCCCTCCACTTT. Its translation: CASSLASAGAGSPLHF. The genes are TRBV7-2 and TRBJ1-6, with D unresolved. This CDR3 contains 16 residues. Trimming shortened V by 0 bases and J by 9 bases, and 15 bases separated the two germline ends. CDR1 SGHTA and CDR2 FQGNSA come from the germline V gene.

The chain joins TRBV2 to TRBJ1-2, with D possibly matching TRBD1 (6 bases). CDR1 is SNHLY and CDR2 is FYNNEI in the germline V gene. Trimming cost V 2 bases and J 5 bases, with 9 bases left between them. This CDR3 has 13 amino acids. The CDR3 nucleotides are TGTGCCAGCAGTGAACGACAGGTATATGGCTACACCTTC. Protein product: CASSERQVYGYTF.

This rearrangement joins TRBV4-3 to TRBJ1-2, with TRBD1 as a possible D gene (5 bases). The germline V and J ends were trimmed by 0 bases and 0 bases, with 14 bases remaining between them. The germline CDR1 and CDR2 sequences are LGHNA and YSLEER. The CDR3 consists of 17 residues. CDR3 sequence: CASSQDWGTFTNYGYTF. The CDR3 nucleotides read TGCGCCAGCAGCCAAGATTGGGGCACCTTCACTAACTATGGCTACACCTTC.

The V and J genes are TRBV25-1 and TRBJ1-2; the D gene is possibly TRBD1 (6 bases). Per germline, CDR1 MGHDK and CDR2 SYGVNS. V was pared by 7 bases and J by 0 bases, with 15 bases between. The CDR3 extends over 15 amino acids. CDR3 residues: CASTPGEGANYGYTF. DNA for the CDR3: TGTGCCAGCACCCCCGGGGAGGGGGCTAACTATGGCTACACCTTC.

The genes are TRBV5-6 and TRBJ2-5; D is perhaps TRBD2 (5 bases). V lost 1 base and J 1 base, leaving 5 bases between the germline ends. This CDR3 spans 13 amino acids. Germline CDR1 and CDR2: SGHDT and YYEEEE. The CDR3 DNA reads as TGTGCCAGCAGCTTGCGGGGCCAAGAGACCCAGTACTTC. This gives the protein CASSLRGQETQYF.

The chain carries TRBV5-4 and TRBJ2-7, with 9 bases fitting TRBD2. Germline V CDR1 and CDR2: SGHNT, YYREEE (reference sequence). The CDR3 totals 15 residues. V dropped 1 base and J dropped 4; count of bases not matched to a gene: 6. Here the CDR3 DNA reads TGTGCCAGCAGCTTGCGGGGCGGGGGGGCTTACGAGCAGTACTTC. The encoded protein is CASSLRGGGAYEQYF.

This sequence joins TRBV7-3 and TRBJ2-3, with D possibly called TRBD1 or TRBD2 (5 bases each). The CDR3 consists of 14 residues. Per germline, CDR1 SGHTA and CDR2 FQGTGA. Deletions cut 5 bases from V and 6 bases from J, with 15 bases between. This CDR3 reads CASSPPGAWDTQYF. CDR3 bases: TGTGCCAGCAGCCCACCCGGGGCGTGGGATACGCAGTATTTT.

The gene calls are TRBV29-1 and TRBJ2-7; the match to TRBD1 covers 9 bases. V lost 5 bases to trimming and J lost 7 bases; unmatched junction nucleotides: 9. The CDR3 contains 13 residues. CDR1 SQVTM and CDR2 ANQGSEA come from the germline V gene. This CDR3 reads CSVYTYRGQEQYF. The CDR3 DNA follows: TGCAGCGTTTATACTTACAGGGGGCAGGAGCAGTACTTC.

The chain recombines TRBV30 with TRBJ1-2; 10 bases map to TRBD1. CDR3 length equals 13 residues. The trim removed 4 bases at V and 8 bases at J, leaving 7 bases unmatched. From germline, CDR1 is GTSNPN and CDR2 SVGIG (reference sequence). In DNA form, the CDR3 reads TGTGCCTGGACGCGCTCGACAGGGGGCGGCTACACCTTC. Translation: CAWTRSTGGGYTF.

This clone occurred once. J is TRBJ2-1 and V is TRBV7-3; the D gene is possibly TRBD2 (5 bases). The CDR3 contains 13 residues. Germline V lookup: CDR1 SGHTA, CDR2 FQGTGA. The ends were cut back, 1 base at V and 9 bases at J, with 10 bases in the middle. CDR3 DNA: TGTGCCAGCAGCTTAATTCACGGAGGTGAGCAGTTCTTC. This codes for CASSLIHGGEQFF.

The V call is TRBV6-5, the J call TRBJ1-1; D remains unclear. Germline CDR1 is MNHEY and CDR2 is SVGAGI. V was clipped by 9 bases and J by 1 base, with 6 bases between them. CDR3 size: 11 residues. This chain's CDR3 is CASHTNTEAFF. The DNA for the CDR3 is TGTGCCAGTCACACGAACACTGAAGCTTTCTTT.

The V gene is TRBV27, the J gene TRBJ1-6, with D possibly TRBD1 on 5 matching bases. V shed 6 bases and J shed 19 bases, with 16 bases lying between them. Germline V gene lookup returns CDR1 MNHEY and CDR2 SMNVEV (reference sequence). The CDR3 runs 11 residues. The CDR3 sequence: CASRSQGLLHF. The CDR3 bases are TGTGCCAGCAGATCCCAGGGATTGCTTCACTTT.

V and J are TRBV7-6 and TRBJ2-3; 10 bases fit TRBD2. CDR3 length: 16 amino acids. The V gene end was trimmed by 1 base and the J gene end by 4 bases; junction bases not matched to a gene: 5. Germline V CDR1 and CDR2: SGHVS, FNYEAQ. The DNA for the CDR3 is TGTGCCAGCAGCTTAGATCTAGCGGGGGCGTCAGATACGCAGTATTTT. This translates into CASSLDLAGASDTQYF.

The chain employs TRBV18 and TRBJ2-5, with no clear D. CDR3 length: 14 amino acids. Germline V lookup: CDR1 KGHSH, CDR2 LQKENI. Deletions cut 0 bases from V and 5 bases from J, with 10 bases between. In DNA form, the CDR3 reads TGTGCCAGCTCACCACCCTCGGTCCCGGAGACCCAGTACTTC. Its translation: CASSPPSVPETQYF. Full variable domain (outside the CDR3, taken from reference TRBV18 and TRBJ2-5): NAGVMQNPRHLVRRRGQEARLRCSPMKGHSHVYWYRQLPEEGLKFMVYLQKENIIDESGMPKERFSAEFPKEGPSILRIQQVVRGDSAAYFCASSPPSVPETQYFGPGTRLLVL.

This chain uses TRBV5-1 with TRBJ2-7, with D uncertain. The CDR3 has 13 residues. The germline CDR1 and CDR2 sequences are SGHRS and YFSETQ. V lost 3 bases to trimming and J lost 2 bases, with 9 bases between them. CDR3 in amino acids: CASSSGYAYEQYF. DNA for the CDR3: TGCGCCAGCAGCTCGGGCTACGCCTACGAGCAGTACTTC.

This clone was recorded only once. The junction differs from germline at one of its ends, possibly a read error. The rearrangement uses TRBV4-2 and TRBJ2-7; the D call may be TRBD1 or TRBD2 (5 bases each). CDR3 size: 15 residues. From germline, CDR1 is LGHNA and CDR2 YNFKEQ. CDR3 nucleotide sequence: TGTGTCAGCAGCCAAGCGGCACTAGGGGTCTACGAGCAGTACTTC. Its translation is CVSSQAALGVYEQYF.

The chain links TRBV2 to TRBJ2-7; D unresolved. The V end was cut by 8 bases, the J end by 4 bases, with 15 bases between. The germline V gene has CDR1 SNHLY and CDR2 FYNNEI. The CDR3 covers 13 residues. The CDR3 region is CASVPTSKYEQYF. CDR3 DNA: TGTGCCAGCGTCCCGACATCTAAATACGAGCAGTACTTC.

The V call is TRBV5-4, the J call TRBJ1-4, with TRBD1 identical over 7 bases. The CDR3 runs to 15 residues. Germline V gene sequence: CDR1 SGHNT, CDR2 YYREEE (reference sequence). V dropped 3 bases and J dropped 7; count of bases not matched to a gene: 9. CDR3 region: CASSSAGTESEKLFF. CDR3 DNA: TGTGCCAGCAGCTCCGCCGGGACAGAGAGTGAAAAACTGTTTTTT.

The gene calls are TRBV7-9 and TRBJ1-2; D uncertain. Germline V lookup: CDR1 SEHNR, CDR2 FQNEAQ (reference sequence). The length of the CDR3 is 13 residues. V dropped 5 bases and J dropped 3 bases, with 10 bases sitting between them. DNA for the CDR3: TGTGCCAGCAGCCTCGACCGAGACTATGGCTACACCTTC. Amino acids: CASSLDRDYGYTF.

A word on this clone: The germline gene is not matched at one end of the junction; a read error may be the cause. The rearrangement uses TRBV5-1 and TRBJ1-1; TRBD1 agrees at 7 bases. CDR3 length: 15 amino acids. Germline V gene data show CDR1 as SGHRS and CDR2 as YFSETQ. The DNA of the CDR3 is TGCGCCAACAGCTTTGGGAACAGGGGGAACACTGAAGCTTTCTTT. This sequence encodes CANSFGNRGNTEAFF.

The chain joins TRBV5-1 to TRBJ2-5; TRBD1 agrees at 7 bases. From germline, CDR1 is SGHRS and CDR2 YFSETQ. This CDR3 is 15 amino acids long. With V trimmed by 4 bases and J by 7 bases, 13 bases remained unmatched. The DNA of the CDR3 is TGCGCCAGCAGCGTCGGGACAGCAACGAGGGGGACCCAGTACTTC. Translated, it gives CASSVGTATRGTQYF.